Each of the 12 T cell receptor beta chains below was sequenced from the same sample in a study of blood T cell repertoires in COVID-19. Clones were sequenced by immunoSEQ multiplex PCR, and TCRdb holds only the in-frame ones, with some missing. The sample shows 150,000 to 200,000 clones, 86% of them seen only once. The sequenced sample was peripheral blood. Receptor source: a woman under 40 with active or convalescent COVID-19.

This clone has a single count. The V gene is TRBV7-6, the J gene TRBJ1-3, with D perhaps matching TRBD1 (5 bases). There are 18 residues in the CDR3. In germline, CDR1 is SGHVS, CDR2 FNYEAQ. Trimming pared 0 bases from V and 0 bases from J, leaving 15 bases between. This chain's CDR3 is CASSLAGTPLSSGNTIYF. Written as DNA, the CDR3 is TGTGCCAGCAGCTTAGCAGGGACTCCCTTGAGCTCTGGAAACACCATATATTTT.

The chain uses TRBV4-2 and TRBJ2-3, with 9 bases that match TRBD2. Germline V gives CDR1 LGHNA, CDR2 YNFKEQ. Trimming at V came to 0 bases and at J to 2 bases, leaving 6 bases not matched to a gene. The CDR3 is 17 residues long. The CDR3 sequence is CASSQDPLAGYTDTQYF. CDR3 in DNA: TGTGCCAGCAGCCAAGATCCCCTAGCGGGGTACACAGATACGCAGTATTTT.

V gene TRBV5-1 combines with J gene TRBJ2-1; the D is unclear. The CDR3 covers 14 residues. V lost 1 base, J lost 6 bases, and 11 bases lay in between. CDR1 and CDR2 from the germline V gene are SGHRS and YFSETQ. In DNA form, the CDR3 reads TGCGCCAGCAGCTTGTCGACTGCCCTCAATGAGCAGTTCTTC. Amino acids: CASSLSTALNEQFF.

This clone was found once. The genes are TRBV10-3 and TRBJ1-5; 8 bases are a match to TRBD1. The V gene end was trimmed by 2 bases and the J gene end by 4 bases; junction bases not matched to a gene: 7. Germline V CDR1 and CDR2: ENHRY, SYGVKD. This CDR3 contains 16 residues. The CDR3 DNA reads TGTGCCATCAGTGAGCCTGGACAGGGAGGAAATCAGCCCCAGCATTTT. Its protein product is CAISEPGQGGNQPQHF.

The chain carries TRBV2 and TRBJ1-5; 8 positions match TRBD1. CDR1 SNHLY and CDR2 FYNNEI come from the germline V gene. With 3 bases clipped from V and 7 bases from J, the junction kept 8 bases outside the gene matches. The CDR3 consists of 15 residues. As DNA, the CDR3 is TGTGCCAGCAGTGATAGCAGGGGGCTTCACCAGCCCCAGCATTTT. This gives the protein CASSDSRGLHQPQHF.

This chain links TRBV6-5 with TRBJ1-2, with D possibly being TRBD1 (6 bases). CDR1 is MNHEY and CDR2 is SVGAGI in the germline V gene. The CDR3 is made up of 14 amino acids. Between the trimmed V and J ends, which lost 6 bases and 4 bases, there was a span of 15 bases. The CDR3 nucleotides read TGTGCCAGCAGCATACAGGGATCAGGCTATGGCTACACCTTC. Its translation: CASSIQGSGYGYTF.

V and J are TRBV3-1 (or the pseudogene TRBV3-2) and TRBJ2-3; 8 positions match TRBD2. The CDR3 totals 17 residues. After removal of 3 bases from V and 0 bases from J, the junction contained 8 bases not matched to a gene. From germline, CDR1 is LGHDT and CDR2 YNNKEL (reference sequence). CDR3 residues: CASSQSGGLESTDTQYF. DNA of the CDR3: TGTGCCAGCAGCCAGAGCGGGGGACTAGAAAGCACAGATACGCAGTATTTT.

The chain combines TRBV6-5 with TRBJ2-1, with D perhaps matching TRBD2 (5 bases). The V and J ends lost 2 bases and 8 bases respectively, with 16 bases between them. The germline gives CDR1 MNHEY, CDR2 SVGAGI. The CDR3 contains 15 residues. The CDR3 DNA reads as TGTGCCAGCAGTTACGATCTGAGCGGTTCGGATGAGCAGTTCTTC. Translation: CASSYDLSGSDEQFF.

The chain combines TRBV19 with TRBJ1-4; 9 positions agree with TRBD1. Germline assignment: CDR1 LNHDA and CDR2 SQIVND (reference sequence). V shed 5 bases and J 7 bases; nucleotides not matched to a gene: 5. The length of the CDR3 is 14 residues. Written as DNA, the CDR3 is TGTGCCAGTAGTCCGGGACAGGGCCGTGAAAAACTGTTTTTT. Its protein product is CASSPGQGREKLFF.

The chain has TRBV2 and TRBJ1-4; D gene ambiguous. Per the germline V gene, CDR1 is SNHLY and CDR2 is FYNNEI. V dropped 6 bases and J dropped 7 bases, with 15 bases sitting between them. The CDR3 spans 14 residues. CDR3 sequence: CASSPEYQGEKLFF. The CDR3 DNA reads TGTGCCAGCAGCCCGGAGTACCAAGGTGAAAAACTGTTTTTT.

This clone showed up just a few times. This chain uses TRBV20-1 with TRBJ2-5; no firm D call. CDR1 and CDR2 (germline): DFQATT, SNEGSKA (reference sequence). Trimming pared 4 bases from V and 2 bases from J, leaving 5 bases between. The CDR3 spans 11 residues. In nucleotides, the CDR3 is TGCAGTGCTATAAAACAAGAGACCCAGTACTTC. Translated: CSAIKQETQYF.

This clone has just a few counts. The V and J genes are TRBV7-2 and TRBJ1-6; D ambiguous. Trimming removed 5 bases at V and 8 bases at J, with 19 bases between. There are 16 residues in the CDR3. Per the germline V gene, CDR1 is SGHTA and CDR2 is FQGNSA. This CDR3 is CASSPGNLGFDSPLHF. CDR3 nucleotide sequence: TGTGCCAGCAGCCCCGGTAATCTAGGTTTTGATTCACCCCTCCACTTT.